The 32 T cell receptor beta chains presented below share a single source sample, sequenced in a study of cytomegalovirus exposure and HLA in healthy donors (dated by TCRdb to the late 2010s). The method behind the library was the immunoSEQ multiplex PCR assay. The multiplex PCR relied on a mix of 60 forward primers for TCR Vbeta segments and 13 reverse primers for TCR Jbeta segments. As stored in TCRdb, this immuneACCESS dataset retains in-frame rearrangements with V and J assigned. A fraction of the clones does not appear; measured against another copy, unresolved V genes explain less than half of the discrepancy, and the remainder lacks a known reason. This sample gives fewer than 150,000 clones in total; about 78% of them show up just once. Of the sample, 5.4% is held by the ten largest clones. Source material: PBMCs. Receptors were obtained from a young woman in good health and CMV-seropositive.

The gene calls are TRBV9 and TRBJ2-3, with 14 nucleotides matching TRBD2. The V segment lost 3 bases and the J segment 5 bases; nucleotides outside the gene matches: 14. CDR1 is SGDLS, CDR2 YYNGEE, per germline. The CDR3 has 19 amino acids. CDR3 sequence: CASSETTPGTSGSGDTQYF. As DNA, the CDR3 is TGTGCCAGCAGCGAAACCACTCCCGGGACTAGCGGGAGCGGAGATACGCAGTATTTT. Filled out from reference TRBV9 and TRBJ2-3, the complete variable domain reads DSGVTQTPKHLITATGQRVTLRCSPRSGDLSVYWYQQSLDQGLQFLIQYYNGEERAKGNILERFSAQQFPDLHSELNLSSLELGDSALYFCASSETTPGTSGSGDTQYFGPGTRLTVL.

The rearrangement links TRBV29-1 to TRBJ2-7; D is ambiguous. This CDR3 contains 14 residues. V lost 6 bases to trimming and J lost 3 bases, with 18 bases between them. In germline, CDR1 is SQVTM, CDR2 ANQGSEA. CDR3 DNA sequence: TGCAGCGTGAGCACCGGGTCCCTGGTCTACGAGCAGTACTTC. Protein sequence: CSVSTGSLVYEQYF.

CDR3 sequence: CASSNRDRALREQYF. CDR3 bases: TGTGCCAGTAGTAACCGGGACAGGGCTCTCAGAGAGCAGTACTTC. J is TRBJ2-7 and V is TRBV19, with 9 bases aligning to TRBD1. The V and J ends lost 4 bases and 7 bases, in that order; junction bases with no gene match: 11. The CDR3 spans 15 residues. The V gene's germline CDR1 is LNHDA and CDR2 SQIVND (reference sequence). The full variable domain, in which reference TRBV19 and TRBJ2-7 provide the parts outside the CDR3, is DGGITQSPKYLFRKEGQNVTLSCEQNLNHDAMYWYRQDPGQGLRLIYYSQIVNDFQKGDIAEGYSVSREKKESFPLTVTSAQKNPTAFYLCASSNRDRALREQYFGPGTRLTVT.

The chain couples TRBV19 to TRBJ2-3; the D is unclear. Trimming pared 4 bases from V and 0 bases from J, leaving 5 bases between. CDR1 and CDR2 (germline): LNHDA, SQIVND (reference sequence). The CDR3 length is 13 residues. The CDR3 DNA is TGTGCCAGTAGTACCCCGAGCACAGATACGCAGTATTTT. Its translation is CASSTPSTDTQYF.

This rearrangement joins TRBV13 to TRBJ1-5, with D perhaps matching TRBD1 (5 bases). The CDR3 loop spans 12 amino acids. Looked up from germline, CDR1 is PRHDT and CDR2 is FYEKMQ (reference sequence). Trimming cost V 5 bases and J 8 bases, with 10 bases left between them. CDR3 sequence: CASSNQGKPQHF. The DNA of the CDR3 is TGTGCCAGCAGCAACCAGGGAAAGCCCCAGCATTTT. The full variable domain, its missing parts supplied by reference TRBV13 and TRBJ1-5, is AAGVIQSPRHLIKEKRETATLKCYPIPRHDTVYWYQQGPGQDPQFLISFYEKMQSDKGSIPDRFSAQQFSDYHSELNMSSLELGDSALYFCASSNQGKPQHFGDGTRLSIL.

The chain recombines TRBV25-1 with TRBJ2-1; the match to TRBD2 covers 9 bases. The CDR3 is made up of 17 amino acids. Trimming removed 0 bases from V and 7 bases from J; junction bases left unmatched: 10. Germline V lookup: CDR1 MGHDK, CDR2 SYGVNS. CDR3 residues: CASSEYKGSGGGNEQFF. The CDR3 DNA is TGTGCCAGCAGTGAATATAAGGGTAGCGGGGGTGGGAATGAGCAGTTCTTC.

The chain recombines TRBV10-3 with TRBJ1-2, with D uncertain. CDR3 length: 13 amino acids. The ends were cut back, 6 bases at V and 0 bases at J, with 8 bases in the middle. The germline CDR1 and CDR2 sequences are ENHRY and SYGVKD. The CDR3 DNA sequence: TGTGCCATCAGGAGGGAAACTAACTATGGCTACACCTTC. Amino acids: CAIRRETNYGYTF.

This chain uses TRBV30 with TRBJ1-2; possible D gene TRBD1, 6 bases. CDR3 size: 12 residues. Trimming took off 8 bases at V and 2 bases at J, with 12 bases between the two ends. Germline values: CDR1 GTSNPN, CDR2 SVGIG (reference sequence). Here the CDR3 reads CARTRGNYGYTF. For the CDR3, the DNA is TGTGCCCGGACAAGGGGGAACTATGGCTACACCTTC.

Concerning this clone: Sequence at one end of the junction differs from germline and may be a read error. The chain uses TRBV6-1 and TRBJ2-1; TRBD2 matches at 10 bases. This CDR3 region has 15 residues. Germline loops: CDR1 MNHNS, CDR2 SASEGT. The CDR3 bases are TGTGCCAGCAGAGAAGCGGGAGGGTTGTACAATGAGCAGTTCTTC. As protein: CASREAGGLYNEQFF.

The CDR3 DNA reads TGCGCCAGCAGCTTCCCCGAGACAGGGTTTAACGAGCAGTACTTC. Its protein product is CASSFPETGFNEQYF. This chain joins TRBV5-1 and TRBJ2-7, with 7 bases fitting TRBD1. The CDR3 covers 15 residues. V lost 2 bases to trimming and J lost 5 bases; unmatched junction nucleotides: 10. CDR1 SGHRS and CDR2 YFSETQ come from the germline V gene.

The chain has TRBV29-1 and TRBJ2-1, with 12 positions matching TRBD2. The CDR3 length is 14 residues. Germline V gene lookup returns CDR1 SQVTM and CDR2 ANQGSEA. V lost 1 base and J lost 7; bases outside the gene matches: 2. In DNA, the CDR3 is TGCAGCGTTGAAGGACTAGCGGGAGTTAATGAGCAGTTCTTC. Protein: CSVEGLAGVNEQFF.

The V and J genes are TRBV4-1 and TRBJ2-3, with 7 bases lining up with TRBD2. The CDR3 extends over 16 amino acids. J lost 2 bases, V lost 1 base, and 6 bases had no gene match. CDR1 and CDR2 from the germline V gene are MGHRA and YSYEKL. The CDR3 here is CASSQASSGYTDTQYF. For the CDR3, the DNA is TGCGCCAGCAGCCAAGCGTCTAGCGGCTACACAGATACGCAGTATTTT.

The chain combines TRBV11-2 with TRBJ2-1; 7 positions match TRBD2. V trimming: 5 bases; J trimming: 9 bases; junction bases outside the gene matches: 4. Germline V gives CDR1 SGHAT, CDR2 FQNNGV. The CDR3 loop spans 12 amino acids. The CDR3 protein is CASSRTSSEQFF. The CDR3 nucleotides read TGTGCCAGCAGCCGGACTAGTAGTGAGCAGTTCTTC. The full variable domain, in which reference TRBV11-2 and TRBJ2-1 provide the parts outside the CDR3, is EAGVAQSPRYKIIEKRQSVAFWCNPISGHATLYWYQQILGQGPKLLIQFQNNGVVDDSQLPKDRFSAERLKGVDSTLKIQPAKLEDSAVYLCASSRTSSEQFFGPGTRLTVL.

The V gene is TRBV28, the J gene TRBJ2-7; a possible D gene is TRBD1 (5 bases). The V end lost 6 bases, the J end lost 3 bases, and 6 bases lay between the germline ends. Germline lookup yields CDR1 MDHEN and CDR2 SYDVKM. CDR3 length: 11 amino acids. CDR3 in amino acids: CASRTDYEQYF. The CDR3 bases are TGTGCCAGCAGGACAGACTACGAGCAGTACTTC.

In nucleotides, the CDR3 is TGTGCCACCAGCCCGGACAGGCGGGACATCGAGCAGTACTTC. Protein sequence: CATSPDRRDIEQYF. The chain joins TRBV15 to TRBJ2-7, with D perhaps matching TRBD1 (7 bases). V was shortened by 5 bases and J by 6 bases, with 17 bases between the two germline ends. There are 14 residues in the CDR3. Germline CDR1 LNHNV, CDR2 YYDKDF (reference sequence).

This clone has a count of ten or more. The chain links TRBV6-5 to TRBJ1-6; D perhaps matches TRBD1 (5 bases). The V gene's germline CDR1 is MNHEY and CDR2 SVGAGI. The length of the CDR3 is 15 residues. V shed 0 bases and J shed 13 bases, with 16 bases lying between them. CDR3 in amino acids: CASSYSISQGTPLHF. CDR3 DNA: TGTGCCAGCAGTTACTCGATTTCCCAGGGAACCCCCCTCCACTTT.

V and J are TRBV5-6 and TRBJ2-5, with 8 bases identical to TRBD2. V shed 4 bases, J shed 5 bases, and the junction held 7 bases outside the gene matches. Germline assignment: CDR1 SGHDT and CDR2 YYEEEE. CDR3 length equals 14 residues. CDR3: CASSAASGSETQYF. DNA of the CDR3: TGTGCCAGCAGCGCCGCCAGCGGGAGCGAGACCCAGTACTTC.

The genes are TRBV20-1 and TRBJ2-7; the match to TRBD2 covers 8 bases. Trimming cost V 6 bases and J 7 bases; bases outside gene matches: 5. Germline V gene data show CDR1 as DFQATT and CDR2 as SNEGSKA (reference sequence). The length of the CDR3 is 11 residues. CDR3 region: CSAPTSEEQYF. CDR3 coding DNA: TGCAGTGCCCCGACTAGCGAGGAGCAGTACTTC.

The chain employs TRBV4-1 and TRBJ2-7, with D possibly being TRBD2 (5 bases). The CDR3 is made up of 14 amino acids. Trimming removed 1 base from V and 6 bases from J, with 13 bases in between. The V gene's germline CDR1 is MGHRA and CDR2 YSYEKL. CDR3 in amino acids: CASSQVIGLGEQYF. The CDR3 DNA is TGCGCCAGCAGCCAAGTAATTGGACTCGGCGAGCAGTACTTC.

The CDR3 nucleotides read TGTGCCATCAAACCCGGGACTAGCGGGGGGCTTGGCCAAGAGACCCAGTACTTC. Protein sequence: CAIKPGTSGGLGQETQYF. The chain uses TRBV10-3 and TRBJ2-5; 15 positions agree with TRBD2. The V gene's germline CDR1 is ENHRY and CDR2 SYGVKD. The CDR3 is 18 amino acids. V lost 7 bases to trimming and J lost 1 base; unmatched junction nucleotides: 10.

This sequence joins TRBV5-4 and TRBJ2-1, with a possible D match to TRBD2 (5 bases). CDR1 and CDR2 from the germline V gene are SGHNT and YYREEE (reference sequence). With 1 base removed from V and 5 bases from J, the gap between germline ends came to 19 bases. This CDR3 has 17 residues. CDR3 in amino acids: CASSLPQVAPSHNEQFF. In DNA form, the CDR3 reads TGTGCCAGCAGCTTGCCTCAGGTAGCGCCCTCTCACAATGAGCAGTTCTTC. Full variable domain (missing parts from reference TRBV5-4 and TRBJ2-1): ETGVTQSPTHLIKTRGQQVTLRCSSQSGHNTVSWYQQALGQGPQFIFQYYREEENGRGNFPPRFSGLQFPNYSSELNVNALELDDSALYLCASSLPQVAPSHNEQFFGPGTRLTVL.

V usage is TRBV7-2 and J usage is TRBJ1-1; D is ambiguous. The CDR3 has 13 amino acids. Germline-derived CDR1 and CDR2 are SGHTA and FQGNSA. Trimming stripped 1 base from V and 1 base from J, with 4 bases between. CDR3 region: CASSLGQNTEAFF. CDR3 sequence (DNA): TGTGCCAGCAGCTTAGGGCAGAACACTGAAGCTTTCTTT.

This sequence joins TRBV9 and TRBJ2-1; 8 bases are shared with TRBD1. Germline V gene sequence: CDR1 SGDLS, CDR2 YYNGEE. The CDR3 runs to 15 residues. V shed 3 bases and J 3 bases; nucleotides not matched to a gene: 5. The CDR3 loop reads CASSAQGALYNEQFF. The CDR3 DNA follows: TGTGCCAGCAGCGCTCAGGGGGCCCTCTACAATGAGCAGTTCTTC.

The rearrangement uses TRBV5-1 and TRBJ2-7; tentative D call: TRBD1 (5 bases). The germline CDR1 and CDR2 sequences are SGHRS and YFSETQ. The CDR3 loop spans 16 amino acids. V was cut by 3 bases and J by 4 bases, with 20 bases left in between. CDR3 nucleotide sequence: TGCGCCAGCAGCTCGGTCGATGCGTCGACAGTTTACGAGCAGTACTTC. Translated: CASSSVDASTVYEQYF.

The chain uses TRBV7-2 and TRBJ2-1; no firm D call. V lost 0 bases, J lost 9 bases, and 9 bases lay in between. This CDR3 spans 13 amino acids. CDR1 is SGHTA and CDR2 is FQGNSA in the germline V gene. The CDR3 coding sequence is TGTGCCAGCAGCTTAGCTCAGGTTCTTGAGCAGTTCTTC. Its translation is CASSLAQVLEQFF.

The V gene is TRBV20-1, the J gene TRBJ1-2; D is undetermined. The V end lost 3 bases, the J end lost 7 bases, and 6 bases lay between the germline ends. The CDR3 has 10 amino acids. From germline, CDR1 is DFQATT and CDR2 SNEGSKA (reference sequence). The chain's CDR3 is CSASGGGYTF. The CDR3, as DNA: TGCAGTGCTAGCGGCGGTGGCTACACCTTC.

The rearrangement joins TRBV6-5 to TRBJ2-5; D might be TRBD1 (6 bases). Trimming pared 6 bases from V and 4 bases from J, leaving 15 bases between. The CDR3 covers 14 residues. Per the germline V gene, CDR1 is MNHEY and CDR2 is SVGAGI. CDR3 sequence reads: CASRDGGGGETQYF. The CDR3, as DNA: TGTGCCAGCAGAGACGGTGGGGGCGGAGAGACCCAGTACTTC.

CDR3 nucleotide sequence: TGTGCCAGCAGTTCTACAGGGTTTGGGGGCGAGCAGTACTTC. Protein product: CASSSTGFGGEQYF. The chain carries TRBV6-1 and TRBJ2-7, with D possibly matching TRBD1 (6 bases). V shed 5 bases and J shed 6 bases, with 17 bases lying between them. Germline CDR1 is MNHNS and CDR2 is SASEGT. The CDR3 contains 14 residues.

The chain joins TRBV6-1 to TRBJ2-2; 8 bases line up with TRBD1. CDR3 size: 15 residues. With V trimmed by 2 bases and J by 7 bases, 6 bases remained unmatched. CDR1 is MNHNS and CDR2 is SASEGT in the germline V gene. Here the CDR3 reads CASSEQQGAIGELFF. In nucleotides, the CDR3 is TGTGCCAGCAGTGAACAGCAGGGGGCGATCGGGGAGCTGTTTTTT.

The V and J genes are TRBV5-4 and TRBJ1-6; D is uncertain. The CDR3 contains 15 residues. V lost 2 bases and J lost 5, with 11 bases in between. The germline CDR1 and CDR2 sequences are SGHNT and YYREEE (reference sequence). The CDR3 here is CASSFSRDNNSPLHF. The CDR3 coding sequence is TGTGCCAGCAGCTTCTCCCGAGACAATAATTCACCCCTCCACTTT.

The rearrangement links TRBV11-3 to TRBJ2-7, with 11 bases that match TRBD1. This CDR3 comprises 14 residues. With 8 bases clipped from V and 6 bases from J, the junction kept 9 bases outside the gene matches. In germline, CDR1 is SGHNT, CDR2 YENEEA. CDR3 bases: TGTGCCAGCCGTGACCGGACAGGGGGCGCCGAGCAGTACTTC. Residues: CASRDRTGGAEQYF. The whole variable domain, filled in from reference TRBV11-3 and TRBJ2-7, reads EAGVVQSPRYKIIEKKQPVAFWCNPISGHNTLYWYLQNLGQGPELLIRYENEEAVDDSQLPKDRFSAERLKGVDSTLKIQPAELGDSAVYLCASRDRTGGAEQYFGPGTRLTVT.

The chain couples TRBV5-6 to TRBJ2-5; 8 bases agree with TRBD2. Germline values: CDR1 SGHDT, CDR2 YYEEEE. With 4 bases clipped from V and 1 base from J, the junction kept 3 bases outside the gene matches. This CDR3 has 14 residues. DNA of the CDR3: TGTGCCAGCAGCCCAGCGGGGGTCCAAGAGACCCAGTACTTC. This encodes CASSPAGVQETQYF.